The 26 T cell receptor beta chains presented below share a single source sample, sequenced in a study of blood T cells in healthy people across ages (dated by TCRdb to the mid-2010s). Receptors were amplified or captured by 5' RACE. TCRdb names Illumina HiSeq 2500 as the instrument used. The second PCR ran for roughly 7 to 11 cycles and used a J-beta primer mix along with a sample-barcoded 5' primer. TCRdb applied fastp at Q25 and MiXCR to the public reads, then kept only in-frame beta chains. Records with the same CDR3 protein are collapsed into one entry carrying the most frequent genes and DNA. For this sample the table gives roughly 2 million distinct CDR3 sequences, of which 49% were detected only once. The top ten constitute 2.1% of the sample. The sample comprised blood. The receptors originated from a woman aged 40 to 50 in good health.

The V and J genes are TRBV7-3 and TRBJ1-4, with D possibly matching TRBD1 (5 bases). CDR1 SGHTA and CDR2 FQGTGA come from the germline V gene. The CDR3 loop spans 15 amino acids. Trimming took 0 bases from V and 4 from J, leaving 9 bases between them. In DNA, the CDR3 is TGTGCCAGCAGCTTAACAGGGGCTGGTAATGAAAAACTGTTTTTT. It yields the protein CASSLTGAGNEKLFF.

This chain connects TRBV20-1 to TRBJ2-4; 13 bases match TRBD2. The junction had 5 bases not matched to a gene; V was cut back by 0 bases and J by 3 bases. Germline lookup yields CDR1 DFQATT and CDR2 SNEGSKA (reference sequence). The CDR3 has 17 amino acids. CDR3 region: CSARDPGTSGDKNIQYF. DNA for the CDR3: TGCAGTGCTAGAGACCCCGGGACTAGCGGGGACAAAAACATTCAGTACTTC.

The chain uses TRBV14 and TRBJ1-1; tentatively, D is TRBD1 (5 bases). Germline CDR1 is SGHDN and CDR2 is FVKESK. The CDR3 runs to 15 residues. Trimming pared 3 bases from V and 4 bases from J, leaving 15 bases between. CDR3 DNA sequence: TGTGCCAGCAGCCAGAGGGGTGCTCGAAGCACTGAAGCTTTCTTT. It yields the protein CASSQRGARSTEAFF.

The V gene is TRBV15, the J gene TRBJ2-3; D is unclear. Germline CDR1 LNHNV, CDR2 YYDKDF (reference sequence). V was pared by 1 base and J by 4 bases, with 12 bases between. The CDR3 spans 15 residues. DNA for the CDR3: TGTGCCACCAGCAGAGTTAGTAAGGCGGCAGATACGCAGTATTTT. Translation gives CATSRVSKAADTQYF.

The chain uses TRBV24-1 and TRBJ2-7, with D hard to call. Germline-derived CDR1 and CDR2 are KGHDR and SFDVKD. The V end was cut by 4 bases, the J end by 5 bases, with 11 bases between. The CDR3 contains 13 residues. The CDR3 DNA reads as TGTGCCACCAGTGAGCCAGACAAGAACGAGCAGTACTTC. It translates to CATSEPDKNEQYF.

On this clonotype: One junction end disagrees with the germline gene, perhaps due to a read error. This chain links TRBV5-1 with TRBJ2-3; perhaps D is TRBD1 or TRBD2 (5 bases each). This CDR3 has 15 amino acids. Per the germline V gene, CDR1 is SGHRS and CDR2 is YFSETQ. The CDR3 DNA reads TGCGCCGGCAGCTGGGGGAGACAGAGTCCAGATACGCAGTATTTT. Encoded protein: CAGSWGRQSPDTQYF.

A word on this clonotype: This may come from a read error, since a much larger clone is one base off. The chain links TRBV6-1 to TRBJ2-7; 8 bases align to TRBD1. The J segment lost 2 bases and the V segment lost 8 bases, leaving 2 bases of the junction unmatched. CDR1 is MNHNS, CDR2 SASEGT, per germline. This CDR3 is built from 12 residues. CDR3 region: CASWTGTYEQYF. Here the CDR3 DNA reads TGTGCCAGCTGGACAGGGACCTACGAGCAGTACTTC.

The rearrangement links TRBV7-2 to TRBJ2-5; no firm D call. V shed 3 bases and J shed 1 base, with 12 bases lying between them. Germline loops: CDR1 SGHTA, CDR2 FQGNSA. The CDR3 is 15 amino acids. The CDR3 sequence is CASSLASSPQETQYF. The DNA of the CDR3 is TGTGCCAGCAGCTTGGCCTCTTCTCCCCAAGAGACCCAGTACTTC.

A word on this clonotype: One base away lies a much larger clone, so this may be a sequencing read error. The chain joins TRBV7-8 to TRBJ1-2; 10 bases align to TRBD1. Germline CDR1 SGHVS, CDR2 FQNEAQ. The J segment lost 7 bases and the V segment lost 5 bases, leaving 4 bases of the junction unmatched. CDR3 length: 13 amino acids. The CDR3 coding sequence is TGTGCCAGCAGCACCGGGACAGGGGTTGGCTACACCTTC. Its translation: CASSTGTGVGYTF.

The V gene is TRBV28, the J gene TRBJ1-2; D is undetermined. Trimming stripped 4 bases from V and 4 bases from J, with 13 bases between. The CDR3 contains 14 residues. Germline CDR1 reads MDHEN; CDR2 reads SYDVKM. CDR3 residues: CASSYTQYTYGYTF. The CDR3 DNA is TGTGCCAGCAGTTACACCCAGTACACCTATGGCTACACCTTC.

The chain links TRBV6-1 to TRBJ2-7; D call uncertain. V was cut by 4 bases and J by 3 bases, with 7 bases left in between. Germline assignment: CDR1 MNHNS and CDR2 SASEGT. This CDR3 contains 12 residues. The CDR3 here is CASSGTHYEQYV. CDR3 nucleotide sequence: TGTGCCAGCAGTGGGACGCACTACGAGCAGTACGTC.

V and J are TRBV5-5 and TRBJ2-5; 10 bases match TRBD2. The CDR3 extends over 16 amino acids. The J segment lost 1 base and the V segment lost 4 bases, leaving 7 bases of the junction unmatched. CDR1 SGHKS and CDR2 YYEKEE come from the germline V gene (reference sequence). The DNA of the CDR3 is TGTGCCAGCAGCGGGAGGACTAGCGGCTTCCAAGAGACCCAGTACTTC. Translated, it gives CASSGRTSGFQETQYF.

The V and J genes are TRBV20-1 and TRBJ2-1; 15 positions match TRBD2. CDR3 length equals 14 residues. Losses at the gene ends were 5 bases for V and 7 bases for J; bases not matched to a gene: 3. Germline V gives CDR1 DFQATT, CDR2 SNEGSKA (reference sequence). CDR3 protein: CSAPGLAGGNEQFF. In DNA form, the CDR3 reads TGCAGTGCTCCAGGACTAGCGGGGGGGAATGAGCAGTTCTTC.

The chain couples TRBV2 to TRBJ2-1, with D maybe TRBD2 (6 bases). The CDR3 has 15 amino acids. V dropped 2 bases and J dropped 7 bases, with 15 bases sitting between them. Germline V gives CDR1 SNHLY, CDR2 FYNNEI. CDR3 residues: CASSERAGSVNEQFF. DNA for the CDR3: TGTGCCAGCAGTGAACGGGCGGGGTCGGTAAATGAGCAGTTCTTC.

The chain uses TRBV6-6 and TRBJ2-5; 9 bases fit TRBD2. Germline assignment: CDR1 MNHNY and CDR2 SVGAGI (reference sequence). The CDR3 is 17 residues long. V dropped 0 bases and J dropped 5; count of bases not matched to a gene: 10. The CDR3 protein is CASSYSFGGGAYETQYF. The CDR3 nucleotides read TGTGCCAGCAGTTACTCATTCGGCGGGGGGGCCTATGAGACCCAGTACTTC.

The chain combines TRBV7-6 with TRBJ2-5; 11 nucleotides align to TRBD2. The DNA end is more similar to TRBJ2-7, so the J call may be wrong. The length of the CDR3 is 14 residues. Germline V gene data show CDR1 as SGHVS and CDR2 as FNYEAQ. The CDR3 region has the DNA TGTGCCAGCAGCGTACTGACTAGCGGGGACGAGCAGTACTTC. This encodes CASSVLTSGDEQYF.

The J gene is TRBJ2-7, the V gene TRBV7-2; possibly TRBD2 for D (6 bases). The CDR3 has 16 amino acids. Trimming removed 2 bases from V and 2 bases from J, with 16 bases in between. Germline V gene lookup returns CDR1 SGHTA and CDR2 FQGNSA. The CDR3 protein is CASSLSSGLATYEQYF. The CDR3 coding sequence is TGTGCCAGCAGCTTATCCAGCGGGCTAGCTACCTACGAGCAGTACTTC.

The V and J genes are TRBV4-3 and TRBJ2-7, with D unclear. Deletions cut 0 bases from V and 7 bases from J, with 22 bases between. The CDR3 extends over 17 amino acids. Per germline, CDR1 LGHNA and CDR2 YSLEER. CDR3 protein: CASSQDLATLGYNEQYF. CDR3 in DNA: TGCGCCAGCAGCCAAGATCTCGCGACTCTGGGTTACAATGAGCAGTACTTC.

In its sample, this clonotype was seen a few times. The chain couples TRBV29-1 to TRBJ1-2; 7 nucleotides line up with TRBD1. The length of the CDR3 is 11 residues. Germline CDR1 is SQVTM and CDR2 is ANQGSEA. The trim removed 5 bases at V and 6 bases at J, leaving 3 bases unmatched. The chain's CDR3 is CSVHQGDGYTF. The CDR3, as DNA: TGCAGCGTTCACCAGGGGGATGGCTACACCTTC.

This rearrangement joins TRBV4-1 to TRBJ2-4; maybe TRBD1 (6 bases). The J call could be wrong; TRBJ2-7 is a better fit for the DNA end. Germline-derived CDR1 and CDR2 are MGHRA and YSYEKL. The CDR3 length is 14 residues. In nucleotides, the CDR3 is TGCGCCAGCAGCCAAGATCTCGGGGACACCGAGCAGTACTTC. Translating gives CASSQDLGDTEQYF.

The chain joins TRBV29-1 to TRBJ2-7, with TRBD1 matching 7 bases. This CDR3 is built from 15 residues. The V and J ends lost 6 bases and 1 base, in that order; junction bases with no gene match: 12. The germline gives CDR1 SQVTM, CDR2 ANQGSEA. CDR3 nucleotides: TGCAGCGTCGCACGACAGGGCGGTGGGTCCTACGAGCAGTACTTC. Translated: CSVARQGGGSYEQYF.

In this sample, this clonotype turned up once. An end of the junction does not agree with germline; a read error may underlie this. The chain joins TRBV6-2 or TRBV6-3 to TRBJ2-3, with TRBD2 matching over 11 bases. Germline CDR1 reads MNHEY; CDR2 reads SVGEGT. The CDR3 loop spans 21 amino acids. This CDR3 is CTSSYPSAQTSGASLTDTQYF. The CDR3 coding sequence is TGTACCAGCAGTTACCCATCCGCTCAGACTAGCGGGGCCTCTCTCACAGATACGCAGTATTTT.

The chain carries TRBV7-9 and TRBJ1-2; D is unclear. With 1 base removed from V and 4 bases from J, the gap between germline ends came to 13 bases. CDR3 length: 15 amino acids. Germline assignment: CDR1 SEHNR and CDR2 FQNEAQ (reference sequence). This CDR3 is CASSLVQTGIYGYTF. CDR3 DNA: TGTGCCAGCAGCTTAGTTCAGACGGGGATCTATGGCTACACCTTC.

The rearrangement links TRBV6-6 to TRBJ2-2, with no clear D. V was clipped by 0 bases and J by 1 base, with 12 bases between them. There are 17 residues in the CDR3. Germline loops: CDR1 MNHNY, CDR2 SVGAGI (reference sequence). The CDR3 region is CASSYSKKGRNTGELFF. The CDR3 region has the DNA TGTGCCAGCAGTTACTCGAAGAAGGGAAGGAACACCGGGGAGCTGTTTTTT.

The chain joins TRBV12-3 or TRBV12-4 to TRBJ1-2, with 7 bases lining up with TRBD1. The V and J ends lost 4 bases and 3 bases, in that order; junction bases with no gene match: 8. The CDR3 has 15 amino acids. In nucleotides, the CDR3 is TGTGCCAGCAGTTGCCGACAGGGTAAAGACTATGGCTACACCTTC. Encoded protein: CASSCRQGKDYGYTF.

This clonotype showed up just once. The V call is TRBV6-1, the J call TRBJ1-2; D might be TRBD1 (5 bases). The V gene lost 3 bases and the J gene lost 3 bases, with 11 bases spanning the gap. This CDR3 has 14 amino acids. From germline, CDR1 is MNHNS and CDR2 SASEGT. The CDR3 DNA is TGTGCCAGCAGTGATGTAGGGACTGACTATGGCTACACCTTC. It codes for CASSDVGTDYGYTF.